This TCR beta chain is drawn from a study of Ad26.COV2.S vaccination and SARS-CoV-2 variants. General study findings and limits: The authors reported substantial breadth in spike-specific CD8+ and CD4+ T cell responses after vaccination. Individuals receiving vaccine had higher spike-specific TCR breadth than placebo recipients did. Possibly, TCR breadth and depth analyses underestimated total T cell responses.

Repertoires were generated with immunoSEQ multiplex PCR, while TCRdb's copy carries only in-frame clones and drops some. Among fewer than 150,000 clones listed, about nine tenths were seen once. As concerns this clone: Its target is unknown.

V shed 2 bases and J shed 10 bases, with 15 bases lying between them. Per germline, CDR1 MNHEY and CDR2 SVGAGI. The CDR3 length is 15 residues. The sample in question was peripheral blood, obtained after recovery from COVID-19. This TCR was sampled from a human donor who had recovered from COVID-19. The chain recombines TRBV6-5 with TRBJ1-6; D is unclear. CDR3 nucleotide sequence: TGTGCCAGCAGTTACGAAACCCTAAGGTCGTCACCCCTCCACTTT. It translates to CASSYETLRSSPLHF.